This T cell receptor (beta chain) was retrieved from a study of blood T cell repertoires in COVID-19. Profiled with immunoSEQ multiplex PCR; TCRdb holds only in-frame clones, not every one. This table has around 250,000 clones, 65% to 90% appearing once. This CDR3 region has 13 residues. Trimming removed 7 bases at V and 3 bases at J, with 10 bases between. Germline-derived CDR1 and CDR2 are MNHEY and SVGAGI. This chain connects TRBV6-5 to TRBJ1-3, with unresolved D. The sequence was collected from a man aged 18 to 29 who had recovered from COVID-19. The specimen sequenced was PBMCs or T cells enriched from blood (not recorded which). The CDR3 nucleotides are TGTGCCAGCATGAGGGCTGGTGGAAACACCATATATTTT. Encoded protein: CASMRAGGNTIYF.